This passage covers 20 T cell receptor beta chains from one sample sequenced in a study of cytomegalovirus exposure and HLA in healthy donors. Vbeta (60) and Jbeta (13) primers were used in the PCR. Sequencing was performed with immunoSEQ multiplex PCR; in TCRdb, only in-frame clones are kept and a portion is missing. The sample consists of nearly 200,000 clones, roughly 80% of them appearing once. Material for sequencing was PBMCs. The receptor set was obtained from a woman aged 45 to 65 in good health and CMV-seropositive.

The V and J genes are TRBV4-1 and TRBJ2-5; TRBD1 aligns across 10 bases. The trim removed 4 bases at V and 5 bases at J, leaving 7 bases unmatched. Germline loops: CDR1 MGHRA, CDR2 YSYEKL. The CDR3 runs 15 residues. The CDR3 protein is CASSLPGTGEETQYF. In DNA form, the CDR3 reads TGCGCCAGCAGCCTCCCCGGGACAGGGGAGGAGACCCAGTACTTC.

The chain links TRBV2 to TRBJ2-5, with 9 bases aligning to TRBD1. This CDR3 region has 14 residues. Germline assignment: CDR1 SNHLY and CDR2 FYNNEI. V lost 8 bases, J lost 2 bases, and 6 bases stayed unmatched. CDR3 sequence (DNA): TGTGCCAGCGTCCGGGACAGGGCACAAGAGACCCAGTACTTC. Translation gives CASVRDRAQETQYF. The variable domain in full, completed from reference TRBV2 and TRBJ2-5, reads EPEVTQTPSHQVTQMGQEVILRCVPISNHLYFYWYRQILGQKVEFLVSFYNNEISEKSEIFDDQFSVERPDGSNFTLKIRSTKLEDSAMYFCASVRDRAQETQYFGPGTRLLVL.

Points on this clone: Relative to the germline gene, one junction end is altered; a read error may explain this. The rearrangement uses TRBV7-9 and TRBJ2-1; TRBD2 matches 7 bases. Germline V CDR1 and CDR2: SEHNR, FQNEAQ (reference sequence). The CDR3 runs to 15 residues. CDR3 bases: TGTTCCAGCATCCAGGGACTATATACCTACAATGAGCAGTTCTTC. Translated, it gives CSSIQGLYTYNEQFF. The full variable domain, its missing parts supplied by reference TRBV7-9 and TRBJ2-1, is DTGVSQNPRHKITKRGQNVTFRCDPISEHNRLYWYRQTLGQGPEFLTYFQNEAQLEKSRLLSDRFSAERPKGSFSTLEIQRTEQGDSAMYLCSSIQGLYTYNEQFFGPGTRLTVL.

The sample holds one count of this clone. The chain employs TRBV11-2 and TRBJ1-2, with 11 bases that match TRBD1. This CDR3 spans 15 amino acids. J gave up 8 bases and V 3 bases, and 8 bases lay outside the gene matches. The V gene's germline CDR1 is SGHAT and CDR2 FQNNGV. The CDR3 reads CASSFAGTGGLGYTF. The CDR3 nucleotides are TGTGCCAGCAGCTTCGCCGGGACAGGGGGGCTGGGCTACACCTTC.

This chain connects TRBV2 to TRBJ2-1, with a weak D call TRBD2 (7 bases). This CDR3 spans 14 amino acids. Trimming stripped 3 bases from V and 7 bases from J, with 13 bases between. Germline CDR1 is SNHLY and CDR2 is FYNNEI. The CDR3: CASSEWGGQNEQFF. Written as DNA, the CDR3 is TGTGCCAGCAGTGAGTGGGGGGGCCAAAATGAGCAGTTCTTC.

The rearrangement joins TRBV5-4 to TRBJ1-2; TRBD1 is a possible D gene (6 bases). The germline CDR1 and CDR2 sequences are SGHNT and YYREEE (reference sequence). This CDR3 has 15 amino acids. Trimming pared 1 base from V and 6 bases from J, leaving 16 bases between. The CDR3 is CASSLRGGEGDGYTF. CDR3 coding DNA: TGTGCCAGCAGCTTGCGGGGCGGGGAGGGGGATGGCTACACCTTC.

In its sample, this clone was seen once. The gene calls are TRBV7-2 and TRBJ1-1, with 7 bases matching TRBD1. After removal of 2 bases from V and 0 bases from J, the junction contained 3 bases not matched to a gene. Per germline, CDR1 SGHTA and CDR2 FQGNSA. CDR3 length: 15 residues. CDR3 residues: CASSLLGQMNTEAFF. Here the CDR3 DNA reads TGTGCCAGCAGCTTACTGGGACAGATGAACACTGAAGCTTTCTTT.

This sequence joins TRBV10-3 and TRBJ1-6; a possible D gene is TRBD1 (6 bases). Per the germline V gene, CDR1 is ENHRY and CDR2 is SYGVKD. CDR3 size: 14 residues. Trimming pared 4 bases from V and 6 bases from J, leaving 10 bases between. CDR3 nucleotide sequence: TGTGCCATCAGTGTTGGACAGCCTAATTCACCCCTCCACTTT. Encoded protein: CAISVGQPNSPLHF.

The CDR3 sequence: CASSRKGLTEAFF. The CDR3 DNA follows: TGTGCCAGCAGTCGAAAGGGACTTACTGAAGCTTTCTTT. This chain connects TRBV28 to TRBJ1-1, with a possible D match to TRBD1 (5 bases). CDR3 length: 13 amino acids. Germline lookup yields CDR1 MDHEN and CDR2 SYDVKM. Deletions cut 5 bases from V and 5 bases from J, with 12 bases between. Full variable domain (missing parts from reference TRBV28 and TRBJ1-1): DVKVTQSSRYLVKRTGEKVFLECVQDMDHENMFWYRQDPGLGLRLIYFSYDVKMKEKGDIPEGYSVSREKKERFSLILESASTNQTSMYLCASSRKGLTEAFFGQGTRLTVV.

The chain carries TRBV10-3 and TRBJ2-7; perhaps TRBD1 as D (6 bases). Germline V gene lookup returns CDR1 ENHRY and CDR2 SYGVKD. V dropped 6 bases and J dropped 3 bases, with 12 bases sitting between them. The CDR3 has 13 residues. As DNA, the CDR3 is TGTGCCATCAGGGGCCTAGGGGGCTACGAGCAGTACTTC. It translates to CAIRGLGGYEQYF.

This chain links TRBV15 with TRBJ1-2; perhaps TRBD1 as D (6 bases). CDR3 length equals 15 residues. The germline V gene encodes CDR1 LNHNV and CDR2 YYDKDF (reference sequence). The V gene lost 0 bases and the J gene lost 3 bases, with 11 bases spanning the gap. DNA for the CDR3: TGTGCCACCAGCAGAGATACAGGGACCCACTATGGCTACACCTTC. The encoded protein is CATSRDTGTHYGYTF.

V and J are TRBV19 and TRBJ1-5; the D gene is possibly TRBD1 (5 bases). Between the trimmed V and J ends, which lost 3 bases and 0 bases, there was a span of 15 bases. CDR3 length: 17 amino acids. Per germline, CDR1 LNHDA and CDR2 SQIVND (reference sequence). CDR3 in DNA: TGTGCCAGTAGTATTAGGCAGGGAGGTAATAGCAATCAGCCCCAGCATTTT. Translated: CASSIRQGGNSNQPQHF.

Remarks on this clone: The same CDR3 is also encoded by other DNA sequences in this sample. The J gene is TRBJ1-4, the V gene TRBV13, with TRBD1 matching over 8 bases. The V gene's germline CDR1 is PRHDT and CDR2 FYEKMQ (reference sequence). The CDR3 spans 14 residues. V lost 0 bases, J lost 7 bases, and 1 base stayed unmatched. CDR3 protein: CASSLGQGAEKLFF. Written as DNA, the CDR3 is TGTGCCAGCAGCTTAGGTCAGGGGGCTGAAAAACTGTTTTTT.

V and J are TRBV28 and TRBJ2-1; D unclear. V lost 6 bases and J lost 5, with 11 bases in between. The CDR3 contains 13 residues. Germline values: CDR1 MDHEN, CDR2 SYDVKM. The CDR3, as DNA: TGTGCCAGCAGCCTCAACAGAAACAATGAGCAGTTCTTC. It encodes CASSLNRNNEQFF.

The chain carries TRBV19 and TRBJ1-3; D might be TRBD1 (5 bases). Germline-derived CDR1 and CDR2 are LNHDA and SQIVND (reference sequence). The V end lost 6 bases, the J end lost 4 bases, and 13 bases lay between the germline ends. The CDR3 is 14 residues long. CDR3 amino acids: CASSSGRPGNTIYF. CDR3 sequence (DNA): TGTGCCAGTAGCTCAGGGCGGCCGGGAAACACCATATATTTT. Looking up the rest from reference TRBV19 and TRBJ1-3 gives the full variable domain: DGGITQSPKYLFRKEGQNVTLSCEQNLNHDAMYWYRQDPGQGLRLIYYSQIVNDFQKGDIAEGYSVSREKKESFPLTVTSAQKNPTAFYLCASSSGRPGNTIYFGEGSWLTVV.

DNA for the CDR3: TGTGCCAGTAGGGGGGACAGAAATCAGCCCCAGCATTTT. Translating gives CASRGDRNQPQHF. The chain carries TRBV19 and TRBJ1-5, with TRBD1 identical over 7 bases. The ends lost 6 bases at V and 4 bases at J; junction bases unmatched: 3. The germline CDR1 and CDR2 sequences are LNHDA and SQIVND (reference sequence). The CDR3 spans 13 residues.

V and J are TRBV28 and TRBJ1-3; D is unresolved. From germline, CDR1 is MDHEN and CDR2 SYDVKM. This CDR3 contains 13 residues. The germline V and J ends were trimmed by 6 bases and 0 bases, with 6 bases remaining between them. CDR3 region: CASSVLSGNTIYF. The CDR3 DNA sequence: TGTGCCAGCAGCGTCCTCTCTGGAAACACCATATATTTT.

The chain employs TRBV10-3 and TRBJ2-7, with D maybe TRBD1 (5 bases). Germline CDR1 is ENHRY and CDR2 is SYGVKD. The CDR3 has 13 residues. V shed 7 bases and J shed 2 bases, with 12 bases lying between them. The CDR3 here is CAITQGRAYEQYF. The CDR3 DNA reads TGTGCCATCACGCAGGGAAGGGCCTACGAGCAGTACTTC.

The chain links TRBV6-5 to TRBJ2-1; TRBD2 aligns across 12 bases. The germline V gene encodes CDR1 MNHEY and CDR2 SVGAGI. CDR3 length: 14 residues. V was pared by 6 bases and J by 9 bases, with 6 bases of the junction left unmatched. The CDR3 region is CASSPSGRAAEQFF. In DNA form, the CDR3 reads TGTGCCAGCAGCCCTAGCGGGAGGGCCGCTGAGCAGTTCTTC.

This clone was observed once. The CDR3 reads CASSKQVWTGYEQYF. The CDR3, as DNA: TGTGCCAGCAGCAAACAGGTTTGGACAGGCTACGAGCAGTACTTC. This chain joins TRBV7-9 and TRBJ2-7; TRBD1 aligns across 7 bases. The CDR3 sequence is 15 residues long. The germline gives CDR1 SEHNR, CDR2 FQNEAQ (reference sequence). V gave up 5 bases and J gave up 3 bases; unmatched junction bases: 10.